Included here is one T cell receptor (beta chain) sequence, with context. Its cognate antigen is unknown. This sample was taken from a study of T cells in localized non-small cell lung cancer. The CDR3 totals 14 residues. Per germline, CDR1 MNHEY and CDR2 SMNVEV (reference sequence). V lost 2 bases to trimming and J lost 6 bases, with 14 bases between them. Libraries were prepared by immunoSEQ multiplex PCR; TCRdb keeps only in-frame clonotypes and omits some of them. The sample gives under 55,000 clones, roughly 80% of which show up once; 3.5% to 5.5% is in the top ten. Regarding the study as a whole: Patients showing higher blood T cell density tended to see longer overall survival. Sequence data derive from only one tumor region, so heterogeneity remains possible. The appearance of a median roughly 56 of the top 100 tumor clones was seen in adjacent lung. There was higher T cell clonality in uninvolved adjacent lung than in tumor, and it was highest there.

Sequenced here: PBMCs, sampled before any cancer treatment. The sequence was collected from a woman aged 40-69 years with stage II lung adenocarcinoma. The V call is TRBV27, the J call TRBJ2-7, with a weak D call TRBD1 (7 bases). CDR3 DNA sequence: TGTGCCAGCAGTTTAGGCAGGGGGGAGTCCGAGCAGTACTTC. Translating gives CASSLGRGESEQYF.